This TCR beta chain was identified during a study of neoadjuvant anti-PD-1 for oral cavity cancer. Study-level background: Patients without progression got a fourth dose around day 43.

TCRdb's copy holds only in-frame clones and misses some; the assay was immunoSEQ multiplex PCR. The repertoire includes about 16,000 clones, 55% to 70% of them detected once, and roughly 3% sits in the top ten. Regarding this clone: Its antigen is unidentified.

CDR1 is ENHRY and CDR2 is SYGVKD in the germline V gene. The CDR3 loop spans 15 amino acids. V shed 0 bases and J shed 0 bases, with 8 bases lying between them. PBMCs were not maintained or expanded in culture before analysis. Study-wide findings and caveats: TCR analyses covered only a few patients per response group.

The rearrangement links TRBV10-3 to TRBJ1-1, with unresolved D. The source was PBMCs, collected before nivolumab (anti-PD-1) treatment. The TCR sequence derives from a person between 40 and 85 years old with oral cavity squamous cell carcinoma. Here the CDR3 DNA reads TGTGCCATCAGTGAGTCGAGGGCCATGAACACTGAAGCTTTCTTT. Its translation is CAISESRAMNTEAFF.